This TCR beta chain is drawn from a study of T-cell reconstitution after alpha-beta-depleted transplantation in children. This clonotype appeared many times. Researchers prepared the TCRbeta library using unique molecular identifiers, the study reports. A single record per CDR3 protein comes from TCRdb applying MiXCR to the PCR reads. The sample lists 190,000 or so distinct CDR3 sequences; about 6.8% were seen once. With 6 bases clipped from V and 7 bases from J, the junction kept 15 bases outside the gene matches. This CDR3 is built from 16 residues. This rearrangement joins TRBV12-3 or TRBV12-4 to TRBJ2-1, with TRBD2 matching 7 bases. This sequence was found in a human donor who donated a stem cell graft to a child with Wiskott-Aldrich syndrome. Sequencing was performed on PBMCs from the stem cell graft donor, taken from the stem cell graft. Here the CDR3 reads CASSGYGRAVVNEQFF. The CDR3, as DNA: TGTGCCAGCAGCGGGTATGGGAGGGCCGTAGTGAATGAGCAGTTCTTC.